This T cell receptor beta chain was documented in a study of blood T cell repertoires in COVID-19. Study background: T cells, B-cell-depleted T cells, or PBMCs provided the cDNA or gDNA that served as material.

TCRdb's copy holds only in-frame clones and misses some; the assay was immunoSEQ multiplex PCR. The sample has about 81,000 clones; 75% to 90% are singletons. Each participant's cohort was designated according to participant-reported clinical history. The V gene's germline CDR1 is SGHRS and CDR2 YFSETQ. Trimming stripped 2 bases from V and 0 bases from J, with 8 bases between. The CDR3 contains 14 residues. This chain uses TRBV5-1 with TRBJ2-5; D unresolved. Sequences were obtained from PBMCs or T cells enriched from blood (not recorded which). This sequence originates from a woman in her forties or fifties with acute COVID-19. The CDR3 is CASSFSTYQETQYF. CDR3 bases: TGCGCCAGCAGCTTCTCGACATACCAAGAGACCCAGTACTTC.